This T cell receptor (beta chain) was sequenced for a study of blood T cell repertoires in COVID-19. Turning to the study itself: In each case, the material was cDNA or gDNA derived from T cells, B-cell-depleted T cells, or PBMCs.

Only in-frame clones appear in the TCRdb table, and some are missing; sequencing was by immunoSEQ multiplex PCR. Here the sample spans 150,000 to 200,000 clones, approximately 90% being singletons. CDR1 is LGHDT and CDR2 is YNNKEL in the germline V gene (reference sequence). Trimming removed 1 base from V and 2 bases from J, with 11 bases in between. The CDR3 is 15 amino acids. The chain joins TRBV3-1 (or the pseudogene TRBV3-2) to TRBJ2-5; the D gene is possibly TRBD2 (6 bases). The TCR comes from a middle-aged man with active or convalescent COVID-19. Sequenced: peripheral blood. CDR3 sequence: CASSQGGLLQETQYF. CDR3 in DNA: TGTGCCAGCAGCCAAGGGGGACTTCTACAAGAGACCCAGTACTTC.